A single sample is the source of the 21 T cell receptor beta chains below, sequenced in a study of radiation and T cells in renal cell carcinoma. Sample treatment: 15 Gy SBRT to primary tumor, nephrectomy 4 weeks later. Assay used: immunoSEQ multiplex PCR; TCRdb lists only in-frame clones, some missing. The sample carries under 20,000 clones, roughly two thirds recorded once. The sequenced sample was tumor tissue, obtained from a patient whose treatment included radiotherapy and nephrectomy. The receptors stem from a woman in her seventies with renal cell carcinoma.

The rearrangement joins TRBV7-2 to TRBJ1-1; no clear D gene. CDR1 and CDR2 from the germline V gene are SGHTA and FQGNSA. The length of the CDR3 is 15 residues. Trimming took 5 bases from V and 0 from J, leaving 13 bases between them. This chain's CDR3 is CASSPRRAMNTEAFF. In nucleotides, the CDR3 is TGTGCCAGCAGCCCCCGACGAGCGATGAACACTGAAGCTTTCTTT. The whole variable domain, filled in from reference TRBV7-2 and TRBJ1-1, reads GAGVSQSPSNKVTEKGKDVELRCDPISGHTALYWYRQSLGQGLEFLIYFQGNSAPDKSGLPSDRFSAERTGGSVSTLTIQRTQQEDSAVYLCASSPRRAMNTEAFFGQGTRLTVV.

The chain combines TRBV28 with TRBJ2-5, with a tentative D call TRBD2 (5 bases). With 0 bases removed from V and 5 bases from J, the gap between germline ends came to 13 bases. This CDR3 region has 15 residues. Germline loops: CDR1 MDHEN, CDR2 SYDVKM. CDR3 DNA sequence: TGTGCCAGCAGTTTATGGGGAGACGGGGAGGAGACCCAGTACTTC. Translating it yields CASSLWGDGEETQYF. The full variable domain, completed using reference TRBV28 and TRBJ2-5, is DVKVTQSSRYLVKRTGEKVFLECVQDMDHENMFWYRQDPGLGLRLIYFSYDVKMKEKGDIPEGYSVSREKKERFSLILESASTNQTSMYLCASSLWGDGEETQYFGPGTRLLVL.

The chain employs TRBV5-1 and TRBJ1-5; TRBD1 agrees at 7 bases. The germline CDR1 and CDR2 sequences are SGHRS and YFSETQ. This CDR3 has 15 residues. Trimming removed 1 base from V and 6 bases from J; junction bases left unmatched: 7. The CDR3 reads CASSLTGEVGQPQHF. CDR3 sequence (DNA): TGCGCCAGCAGCTTGACAGGGGAGGTCGGTCAGCCCCAGCATTTT.

This sequence joins TRBV4-2 and TRBJ1-5, with 11 bases fitting TRBD1. The germline gives CDR1 LGHNA, CDR2 YNFKEQ. The length of the CDR3 is 16 residues. The J segment lost 7 bases and the V segment lost 5 bases, leaving 10 bases of the junction unmatched. The CDR3 nucleotides read TGTGCCAGCAGCTTTAAACAGGACAGGGGGCTGCAGCCCCAGCATTTT. Translating gives CASSFKQDRGLQPQHF.

J is TRBJ2-7 and V is TRBV7-2; no firm D call. The CDR3 extends over 13 amino acids. Germline V gives CDR1 SGHTA, CDR2 FQGNSA. V was trimmed by 0 bases and J by 5 bases, leaving 8 bases between them. DNA for the CDR3: TGTGCCAGCAGCTTAGCAGGTTCCCACGAGCAGTACTTC. It yields the protein CASSLAGSHEQYF.

The chain has TRBV7-3 and TRBJ2-3, with a possible D match to TRBD2 (6 bases). The CDR3 spans 15 residues. Germline V gene sequence: CDR1 SGHTA, CDR2 FQGTGA. Trimming shortened V by 2 bases and J by 2 bases, and 11 bases separated the two germline ends. This CDR3 is CASSLAGLNTDTQYF. The DNA for the CDR3 is TGTGCCAGCAGCTTAGCGGGACTGAACACAGATACGCAGTATTTT.

This chain uses TRBV7-9 with TRBJ1-4, with 7 nucleotides matching TRBD1. The V segment lost 4 bases and the J segment 4 bases; nucleotides outside the gene matches: 9. Germline V gives CDR1 SEHNR, CDR2 FQNEAQ (reference sequence). CDR3 size: 16 residues. The CDR3 DNA is TGTGCCAGCAGCTCGAACCGGGACAGCCGTAATGAAAAACTGTTTTTT. Its protein is CASSSNRDSRNEKLFF.

This clone was recorded a few times. The chain is built from TRBV6-6 and TRBJ1-2; 8 bases match TRBD1. Germline assignment: CDR1 MNHNY and CDR2 SVGAGI (reference sequence). The CDR3 has 13 residues. V trimming: 7 bases; J trimming: 4 bases; junction bases outside the gene matches: 5. CDR3 coding DNA: TGTGCCAGCACAGGACAGGGCGGCTATGGCTACACCTTC. Translation gives CASTGQGGYGYTF.

V gene TRBV5-4 combines with J gene TRBJ2-1; 9 bases match TRBD2. The CDR3 sequence is 16 residues long. Unmatched junction bases numbered 2, after V lost 0 bases and J lost 1 base. Germline V CDR1 and CDR2: SGHNT, YYREEE (reference sequence). Here the CDR3 reads CASSLELAGSYNEQFF. The CDR3 DNA sequence: TGTGCCAGCAGCTTGGAGCTAGCGGGGTCCTACAATGAGCAGTTCTTC. The complete variable domain, with remaining parts taken from reference TRBV5-4 and TRBJ2-1, reads ETGVTQSPTHLIKTRGQQVTLRCSSQSGHNTVSWYQQALGQGPQFIFQYYREEENGRGNFPPRFSGLQFPNYSSELNVNALELDDSALYLCASSLELAGSYNEQFFGPGTRLTVL.

The V call is TRBV5-4, the J call TRBJ2-1; 11 bases line up with TRBD1. This CDR3 region has 16 residues. The ends lost 4 bases at V and 10 bases at J; junction bases unmatched: 13. Germline loops: CDR1 SGHNT, CDR2 YYREEE (reference sequence). The CDR3 DNA reads as TGTGCCAGCAGCCGTCCTGGGGACAGGGGGTTACGGGAGCAGTTCTTC. Its protein is CASSRPGDRGLREQFF. The full variable domain, in which reference TRBV5-4 and TRBJ2-1 provide the parts outside the CDR3, is ETGVTQSPTHLIKTRGQQVTLRCSSQSGHNTVSWYQQALGQGPQFIFQYYREEENGRGNFPPRFSGLQFPNYSSELNVNALELDDSALYLCASSRPGDRGLREQFFGPGTRLTVL.

As concerns this clone: In the same sample, other DNA sequences code for this CDR3. The chain has TRBV27 and TRBJ1-1; a weak D match, TRBD1 (5 bases). The V and J ends lost 2 bases and 2 bases respectively, with 9 bases between them. The CDR3 has 14 residues. Looked up from germline, CDR1 is MNHEY and CDR2 is SMNVEV (reference sequence). CDR3 nucleotides: TGTGCCAGCAGTTTACAGGGTTCAAACACTGAAGCTTTCTTT. Translation: CASSLQGSNTEAFF.

This sequence joins TRBV6-1 and TRBJ2-7, with D maybe TRBD1 (5 bases). Trimming removed 8 bases from V and 6 bases from J, with 17 bases in between. The CDR3 runs to 13 residues. Germline V gene data show CDR1 as MNHNS and CDR2 as SASEGT. The chain's CDR3 is CASAPTALFEQYF. The DNA of the CDR3 is TGTGCCAGCGCCCCGACAGCCCTATTCGAGCAGTACTTC.

This sequence joins TRBV28 and TRBJ2-7, with 7 bases lining up with TRBD2. V was clipped by 6 bases and J by 3 bases; unmatched bases: 11. Germline V gene data show CDR1 as MDHEN and CDR2 as SYDVKM. The CDR3 is 15 residues long. The DNA for the CDR3 is TGTGCCAGCAGGCGCGGGGAGGGCGGCTACTACGAGCAGTACTTC. Translation: CASRRGEGGYYEQYF.

This clone was seen once. This sequence joins TRBV7-2 and TRBJ1-5; possibly TRBD1 for D (6 bases). The V end was cut by 4 bases, the J end by 2 bases, with 9 bases between. CDR3 length equals 14 residues. Germline V gene data show CDR1 as SGHTA and CDR2 as FQGNSA. The DNA of the CDR3 is TGTGCCAGCAGCTACAAGGGGGGCAATCAGCCCCAGCATTTT. It specifies CASSYKGGNQPQHF.

This clone was counted once. The CDR3 nucleotides are TGTGCCAGCACTCGTAGCACAGATACGCAGTATTTT. It translates to CASTRSTDTQYF. The V gene is TRBV6-6, the J gene TRBJ2-3; D is undetermined. The CDR3 contains 12 residues. Germline-derived CDR1 and CDR2 are MNHNY and SVGAGI (reference sequence). Trimming took 7 bases from V and 0 from J, leaving 5 bases between them.

The V and J genes are TRBV7-3 and TRBJ2-1, with TRBD2 matching over 13 bases. Trimming cost V 5 bases and J 9 bases; bases outside gene matches: 7. Germline V gives CDR1 SGHTA, CDR2 FQGTGA. CDR3 size: 15 residues. The CDR3 spells CASSILAGGPGEQFF. CDR3 DNA sequence: TGTGCCAGCAGCATACTAGCGGGGGGGCCTGGTGAGCAGTTCTTC.

This clone was counted only a few times. The chain is built from TRBV7-9 and TRBJ2-7; 9 bases agree with TRBD1. The CDR3 sequence is 15 residues long. The V segment lost 5 bases and the J segment 2 bases; nucleotides outside the gene matches: 7. Germline-derived CDR1 and CDR2 are SEHNR and FQNEAQ (reference sequence). The CDR3 DNA sequence: TGTGCCAGCAGCCCACAGGGGGCAAGGCCCTACGAGCAGTACTTC. Residues: CASSPQGARPYEQYF. Based on the CDR3 plus reference TRBV7-9 and TRBJ2-7, the full variable domain is DTGVSQNPRHKITKRGQNVTFRCDPISEHNRLYWYRQTLGQGPEFLTYFQNEAQLEKSRLLSDRFSAERPKGSFSTLEIQRTEQGDSAMYLCASSPQGARPYEQYFGPGTRLTVT.

This chain uses TRBV5-4 with TRBJ2-3, with 13 bases aligning to TRBD2. CDR1 and CDR2 (germline): SGHNT, YYREEE (reference sequence). Trimming at V came to 4 bases and at J to 10 bases, leaving 15 bases not matched to a gene. The CDR3 is 17 amino acids. This CDR3 reads CASSPRTSGGVPVAQYF. The DNA of the CDR3 is TGTGCCAGCAGCCCTCGGACTAGCGGGGGTGTTCCCGTCGCGCAGTATTTT.

This clone was detected a few times. The CDR3 DNA follows: TGTGCCAGCTTAAAAGGCGGGACAGGGTGGACCGGGGAGCTGTTTTTT. It encodes CASLKGGTGWTGELFF. This chain joins TRBV7-9 and TRBJ2-2, with TRBD1 matching 9 bases. Trimming at V came to 8 bases and at J to 5 bases, leaving 12 bases not matched to a gene. The CDR3 covers 16 residues. CDR1 and CDR2 (germline): SEHNR, FQNEAQ (reference sequence). The whole variable domain, remainder taken from reference TRBV7-9 and TRBJ2-2, is DTGVSQNPRHKITKRGQNVTFRCDPISEHNRLYWYRQTLGQGPEFLTYFQNEAQLEKSRLLSDRFSAERPKGSFSTLEIQRTEQGDSAMYLCASLKGGTGWTGELFFGEGSRLTVL.

This chain joins TRBV19 and TRBJ1-1; weak D call: TRBD1 (5 bases). V lost 7 bases and J 2 bases, leaving 17 bases between the germline ends. The CDR3 contains 15 residues. Germline loops: CDR1 LNHDA, CDR2 SQIVND (reference sequence). The CDR3 spells CASIKSGTVNTEAFF. Written as DNA, the CDR3 is TGTGCCAGTATAAAATCCGGGACGGTAAACACTGAAGCTTTCTTT.

The chain links TRBV7-9 to TRBJ2-5; possibly TRBD2 for D (6 bases). The CDR3 runs 13 residues. Germline CDR1 reads SEHNR; CDR2 reads FQNEAQ (reference sequence). V lost 0 bases and J lost 5, with 7 bases in between. CDR3 loop: CASSLAGGETQYF. The DNA of the CDR3 is TGTGCCAGCAGCTTAGCGGGGGGTGAGACCCAGTACTTC.